Sequencing of this T cell receptor (beta chain) was carried out in a study of Ad26.COV2.S vaccination and SARS-CoV-2 variants. Study details: By the intramuscular route, Ad26.COV2.S was given once, or twice 56 days apart.

The treatment is: some 20 received Ad26.COV2.S at low or high dose, single or two shots; 5 received placebo; per-sample allocation not given. Following the first vaccine or placebo injection, samples were taken on day 63. This CDR3 spans 16 amino acids. The germline CDR1 and CDR2 sequences are SGHRS and YFSETQ. Trimming at V came to 3 bases and at J to 0 bases, leaving 6 bases not matched to a gene. TCRdb keeps only in-frame clones here, not all; method: immunoSEQ multiplex PCR. Of around 400,000 clones in the sample, around 91% were seen once. This TCR was sampled from a person between 18 and 59 years old who received the Ad26.COV2.S COVID-19 vaccine or a placebo. Sequences were derived from peripheral blood, sampled in a trial of Ad26.COV2.S vaccine versus placebo. The chain couples TRBV5-1 to TRBJ2-3, with TRBD2 identical over 8 bases. The DNA of the CDR3 is TGCGCCAGCAGCTCCCCGGGCGGGAGGAGCACAGATACGCAGTATTTT. This encodes CASSSPGGRSTDTQYF. Full variable domain (missing parts from reference TRBV5-1 and TRBJ2-3): KAGVTQTPRYLIKTRGQQVTLSCSPISGHRSVSWYQQTPGQGLQFLFEYFSETQRNKGNFPGRFSGRQFSNSRSEMNVSTLELGDSALYLCASSSPGGRSTDTQYFGPGTRLTVL.